These 12 T cell receptor beta chains came from one sample sequenced in a study of metastatic and nonmetastatic thyroid tumors. Thyroid surgery had not been preceded by any treatment in any patient. TCRdb reanalyzed the PCR reads with MiXCR. The table has more than 9,500 clones, about a tenth seen once. The specimen was tumor tissue. Source of these receptors: a female donor with papillary thyroid cancer or a benign thyroid nodule (not recorded which). Some clones in this sample may be carry-over from other donors' samples.

In this sample, this clone turned up many times. This rearrangement joins TRBV15 to TRBJ2-1; D is possibly TRBD2 (6 bases). The CDR3 contains 16 residues. Trimming took off 5 bases at V and 2 bases at J, with 16 bases between the two ends. Germline CDR1 and CDR2: LNHNV and YYDKDF (reference sequence). CDR3 loop: CATSGRKEGPYNEQFF. CDR3 nucleotides: TGTGCCACCAGCGGTAGGAAGGAGGGACCCTACAATGAGCAGTTCTTC.

This clone was recorded many times. The chain recombines TRBV20-1 with TRBJ2-1; D gene ambiguous. The CDR3 runs to 14 residues. CDR1 is DFQATT, CDR2 SNEGSKA, per germline (reference sequence). Trimming took 6 bases from V and 1 from J, leaving 13 bases between them. CDR3 loop: CSAKVPGSYNEQFF. As DNA, the CDR3 is TGCAGTGCCAAAGTGCCTGGATCCTACAATGAGCAGTTCTTC.

This clone was seen many times. The chain is built from TRBV10-2 and TRBJ1-6; TRBD1 matches 7 bases. This CDR3 has 15 residues. The ends lost 2 bases at V and 4 bases at J; junction bases unmatched: 2. The germline gives CDR1 WSHSY, CDR2 SAAADI. The CDR3 sequence is CASSEPGQYNSPLHF. The DNA of the CDR3 is TGCGCCAGCAGTGAGCCGGGACAGTATAATTCACCCCTCCACTTT.

This clone has a handful of counts. This chain links TRBV6-5 with TRBJ1-6; TRBD1 is a possible D gene (5 bases). V shed 0 bases and J shed 7 bases, with 13 bases lying between them. The CDR3 covers 16 residues. From germline, CDR1 is MNHEY and CDR2 SVGAGI. CDR3 in DNA: TGTGCCAGCAGTTACTCGAGACATGGGGGGAATTCACCCCTCCACTTT. Amino acid sequence: CASSYSRHGGNSPLHF.

This clone qualifies as medium-sized (0.01 to 0.1%). The chain couples TRBV10-3 to TRBJ1-1, with 12 positions matching TRBD1. V shed 3 bases, J shed 11 bases, and the junction held 10 bases outside the gene matches. This CDR3 is built from 15 residues. Germline-derived CDR1 and CDR2 are ENHRY and SYGVKD. The chain's CDR3 is CAISDPGTGGAGAFF. CDR3 DNA sequence: TGTGCCATCAGTGATCCAGGGACAGGGGGCGCTGGGGCTTTCTTT.

This clone was counted many times. Here the CDR3 reads CASSLDRMGTDTQYF. The CDR3 DNA is TGTGCCAGCAGCTTAGATCGGATGGGCACAGATACGCAGTATTTT. The chain joins TRBV7-9 to TRBJ2-3; D is uncertain. V was pared by 1 base and J by 1 base, with 9 bases between. Germline-derived CDR1 and CDR2 are SEHNR and FQNEAQ (reference sequence). This CDR3 region has 15 residues.

In DNA, the CDR3 is TGTGCCAGCAGCCCCTACTCAGGGGATCCTGAAGCTTTCTTT. Its protein is CASSPYSGDPEAFF. V usage is TRBV7-2 and J usage is TRBJ1-1, with D possibly being TRBD1 (6 bases). The length of the CDR3 is 14 residues. Germline V lookup: CDR1 SGHTA, CDR2 FQGNSA. V was clipped by 5 bases and J by 6 bases, with 16 bases between them.

This clone has a count of ten or more. The CDR3 loop is CASSPEGKETQYF. The CDR3 coding sequence is TGTGCCAGCAGCCCGGAGGGCAAAGAGACCCAGTACTTC. The chain combines TRBV11-2 with TRBJ2-5, with D tentatively TRBD2 (6 bases). V lost 5 bases and J lost 3, with 10 bases in between. Germline CDR1 is SGHAT and CDR2 is FQNNGV. This CDR3 region has 13 residues.

This clone was detected only a few times. This CDR3 is missing its conserved last phenylalanine or tryptophan, likely due to a read error. The DNA is omitted, as the CDR3 cannot be located on it reliably, and the CDR3 follows TCRdb's listing. The V gene is TRBV6-1, the J gene TRBJ1-2. CDR1 and CDR2 from the germline V gene are MNHNS and SASEGT. A total of 11 residues make up the CDR3, ends included. The CDR3 sequence: CASRGDTTIAA.

The sample holds many counts of this clone. The genes are TRBV7-9 and TRBJ1-2, with 8 bases lining up with TRBD1. The germline gives CDR1 SEHNR, CDR2 FQNEAQ (reference sequence). This CDR3 is built from 15 residues. V was pared by 5 bases and J by 8 bases, with 13 bases of the junction left unmatched. DNA of the CDR3: TGTGCCAGCAGCGATCAAAGACAGGGGAATTCGGGCTACACCTTC. Translated: CASSDQRQGNSGYTF.

In its sample, this clone was seen many times. Distinct nucleotide sequences in the sample also encode this CDR3. CDR3 region: CASSVPGGGSPSTDTQYF. The DNA of the CDR3 is TGTGCCAGCAGTGTACCTGGCGGGGGTTCTCCTAGCACAGATACGCAGTATTTT. The V call is TRBV9, the J call TRBJ2-3; 7 nucleotides match TRBD2. Trimming removed 5 bases from V and 0 bases from J; junction bases left unmatched: 15. The germline V gene has CDR1 SGDLS and CDR2 YYNGEE. This CDR3 comprises 18 residues. Full variable domain (rest looked up from reference TRBV9 and TRBJ2-3): DSGVTQTPKHLITATGQRVTLRCSPRSGDLSVYWYQQSLDQGLQFLIQYYNGEERAKGNILERFSAQQFPDLHSELNLSSLELGDSALYFCASSVPGGGSPSTDTQYFGPGTRLTVL.

This clone was counted only a few times. This chain uses TRBV6-1 with TRBJ2-5, with 9 positions matching TRBD2. V gave up 8 bases and J gave up 2 bases; unmatched junction bases: 6. The CDR3 consists of 14 residues. The germline CDR1 and CDR2 sequences are MNHNS and SASEGT. CDR3 loop: CASGLALGQETQYF. The CDR3 DNA follows: TGTGCCAGCGGACTAGCGTTGGGGCAAGAGACCCAGTACTTC.